Included here is one T cell receptor beta chain sequence, with context. The antigen remains unidentified. CDR3 length equals 15 residues. Trimming took 5 bases from V and 3 from J; bases not matched to a gene: 2. CDR1 and CDR2 from the germline V gene are SEHNR and FQNEAQ (reference sequence). These data come from a study of CD8+ T cells in alopecia areata. Study results and limitations: Lesional scalp exceeded normal scalp in clonality, especially in alopecia totalis/universalis.

The treatment was: oral pan-JAK inhibitor, 5-10 mg twice daily. RNA extraction and reverse transcription yielded cDNA as sequencing template. TCRdb's copy holds only in-frame clones and misses some; the assay was immunoSEQ multiplex PCR. The sample has 95,000 to 100,000 clones; 61% are singletons. This TCR was sampled from a human donor with alopecia areata. The sequenced sample was CD8+ T cells sorted from blood, obtained at week 4, from a patient treated with tofacitinib. V is TRBV7-9 and J is TRBJ2-2; 11 bases match TRBD1. This CDR3 reads CASSMGQGDTGELFF. The CDR3 region has the DNA TGTGCCAGCAGCATGGGACAGGGGGACACCGGGGAGCTGTTTTTT.